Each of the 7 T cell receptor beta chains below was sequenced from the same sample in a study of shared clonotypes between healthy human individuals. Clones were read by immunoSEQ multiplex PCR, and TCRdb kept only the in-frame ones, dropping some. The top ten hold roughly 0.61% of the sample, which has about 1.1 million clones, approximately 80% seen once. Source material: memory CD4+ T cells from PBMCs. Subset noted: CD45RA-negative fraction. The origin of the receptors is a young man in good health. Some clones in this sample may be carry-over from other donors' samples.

CDR3 DNA sequence: TGTGCCAGCAGTGGACTACAGGGGTACGAGCAGTACTTC. Its protein is CASSGLQGYEQYF. This chain joins TRBV6-1 and TRBJ2-7, with 7 positions matching TRBD1. CDR1 MNHNS and CDR2 SASEGT come from the germline V gene. This CDR3 has 13 residues. After removal of 4 bases from V and 4 bases from J, the junction contained 4 bases not matched to a gene.

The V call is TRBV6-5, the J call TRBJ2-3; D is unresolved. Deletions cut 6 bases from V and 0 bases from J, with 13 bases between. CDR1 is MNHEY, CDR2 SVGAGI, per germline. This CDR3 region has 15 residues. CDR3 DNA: TGTGCCAGCAGCCAGCGTGAGGTCAGCACAGATACGCAGTATTTT. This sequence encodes CASSQREVSTDTQYF.

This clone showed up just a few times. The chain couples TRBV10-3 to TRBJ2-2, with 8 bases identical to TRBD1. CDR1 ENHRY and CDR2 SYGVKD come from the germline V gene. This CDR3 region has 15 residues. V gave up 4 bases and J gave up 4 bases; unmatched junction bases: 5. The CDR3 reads CAISAGTGSTGELFF. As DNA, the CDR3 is TGTGCCATCAGTGCGGGGACAGGCAGCACCGGGGAGCTGTTTTTT.

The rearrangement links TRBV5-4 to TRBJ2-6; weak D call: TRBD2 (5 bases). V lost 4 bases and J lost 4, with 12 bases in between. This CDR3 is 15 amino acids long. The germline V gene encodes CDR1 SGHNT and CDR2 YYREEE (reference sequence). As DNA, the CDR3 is TGTGCCAGCAGCCTTTCGGGGATAGGGGCCAACGTCCTGACTTTC. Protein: CASSLSGIGANVLTF.

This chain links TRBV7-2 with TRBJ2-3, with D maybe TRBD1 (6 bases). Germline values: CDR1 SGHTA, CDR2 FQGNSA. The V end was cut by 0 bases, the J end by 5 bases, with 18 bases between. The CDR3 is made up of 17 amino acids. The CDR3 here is CASSLAFPGEPGDTQYF. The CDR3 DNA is TGTGCCAGCAGCTTAGCATTTCCAGGGGAGCCAGGAGATACGCAGTATTTT.

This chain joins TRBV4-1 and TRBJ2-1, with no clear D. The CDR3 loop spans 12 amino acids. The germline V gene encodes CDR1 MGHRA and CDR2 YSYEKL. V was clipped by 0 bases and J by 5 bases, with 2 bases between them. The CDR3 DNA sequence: TGCGCCAGCAGCCAAGATAACAATGAGCAGTTCTTC. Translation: CASSQDNNEQFF.

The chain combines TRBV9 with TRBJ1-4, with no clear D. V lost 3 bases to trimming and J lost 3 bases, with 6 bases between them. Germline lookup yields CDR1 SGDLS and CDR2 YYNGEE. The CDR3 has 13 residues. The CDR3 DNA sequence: TGTGCCAGCAGCGGTTACTCTAATGAAAAACTGTTTTTT. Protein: CASSGYSNEKLFF. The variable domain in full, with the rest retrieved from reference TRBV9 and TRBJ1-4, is DSGVTQTPKHLITATGQRVTLRCSPRSGDLSVYWYQQSLDQGLQFLIQYYNGEERAKGNILERFSAQQFPDLHSELNLSSLELGDSALYFCASSGYSNEKLFFGSGTQLSVL.